The clone carrying this TCR beta chain was found a few times. The antigen is undetermined. This specimen comes from a study of beta chain features in type 1 diabetes. cDNA synthesis used the whole RNA isolate, giving expressed TCRB sequences. TCRdb's table, derived via immunoSEQ multiplex PCR, lists solely in-frame clones and lacks some. The table has more than 300,000 clones, over 8.5% seen once; the top ten hold approximately 0.55%. Study results and limitations: Fewer junction insertions and more nucleotide deletions appeared in type 1 diabetes patients. Here, the possible influence of HLA type (on TCRB rearrangement) remained unresolved. Among patients with Type 1 diabetes, TCRB CDR3s were moderately but significantly shorter in every one of the four CD4+ subsets.

From germline, CDR1 is SNHLY and CDR2 FYNNEI. V lost 7 bases and J 1 base, leaving 10 bases between the germline ends. The CDR3 length is 13 residues. This receptor was identified in a man aged 25-45 years with type 1 diabetes. Sequenced material: central memory CD4+ T cells from blood. The V and J genes are TRBV2 and TRBJ1-1; tentatively, D is TRBD1 (5 bases). The CDR3 sequence: CASTNDRNTEAFF. For the CDR3, the DNA is TGTGCCAGCACTAATGACAGGAACACTGAAGCTTTCTTT.